These 22 T cell receptor beta chains were sequenced from one sample in a study of T cell changes during pregnancy in multiple sclerosis. TCRdb's copy holds only in-frame clones and misses some; the assay was immunoSEQ multiplex PCR. This sample has 90,000 to 100,000 clones, with about 92% found just once. The material sequenced was peripheral blood, taken after pregnancy. The receptors shown here come from a female donor in good health, enrolled as a control in a pregnancy study.

The rearrangement links TRBV12-1 to TRBJ1-2. TRBV12-1 corresponds to a pseudogene. The CDR3 sequence is 14 residues long. The CDR3 spells CASSFVRLRPGYTF. The CDR3 coding sequence is TGTGCCAGCAGCTTTGTCCGTCTGCGCCCCGGCTACACCTTC.

This chain uses TRBV12-5 with TRBJ2-7; 7 bases align to TRBD2. The V segment lost 2 bases and the J segment 9 bases; nucleotides outside the gene matches: 13. The CDR3 spans 15 residues. Germline-derived CDR1 and CDR2 are LGHNT and FRNRAP. CDR3 protein: CASGLIGQGGQGQYF. The CDR3 DNA is TGTGCTAGTGGTTTGATTGGTCAGGGAGGGCAGGGGCAGTACTTC.

The V call is TRBV16, the J call TRBJ1-4; D unclear. This CDR3 is 14 amino acids long. The V end lost 4 bases, the J end lost 8 bases, and 14 bases lay between the germline ends. Germline V gives CDR1 KGHSY, CDR2 FQNENV. CDR3 region: CASSRVAAYEKLFF. The CDR3 DNA reads as TGTGCCAGCAGCCGGGTCGCGGCCTACGAAAAACTGTTTTTT. Looking up the rest from reference TRBV16 and TRBJ1-4 gives the full variable domain: GEEVAQTPKHLVRGEGQKAKLYCAPIKGHSYVFWYQQVLKNEFKFLISFQNENVFDETGMPKERFSAKCLPNSPCSLEIQATKLEDSAVYFCASSRVAAYEKLFFGSGTQLSVL.

The chain has TRBV7-6 and TRBJ2-2, with D unclear. Trimming pared 5 bases from V and 7 bases from J, leaving 11 bases between. Germline values: CDR1 SGHVS, CDR2 FNYEAQ. The CDR3 extends over 13 amino acids. CDR3 sequence: CASSPQVGGELFF. The CDR3 nucleotides are TGTGCCAGCAGCCCTCAGGTTGGCGGGGAGCTGTTTTTT. The full variable domain, in which reference TRBV7-6 and TRBJ2-2 provide the parts outside the CDR3, is GAGVSQSPRYKVTKRGQDVALRCDPISGHVSLYWYRQALGQGPEFLTYFNYEAQQDKSGLPNDRFSAERPEGSISTLTIQRTEQRDSAMYRCASSPQVGGELFFGEGSRLTVL.

The V gene is TRBV5-6, the J gene TRBJ2-7; TRBD1 matches at 7 bases. Trimming at V came to 1 base and at J to 5 bases, leaving 6 bases not matched to a gene. CDR3 length: 14 amino acids. Germline V gene data show CDR1 as SGHDT and CDR2 as YYEEEE. The CDR3 sequence: CASSLKGGRDEQYF. In DNA form, the CDR3 reads TGTGCCAGCAGCTTGAAAGGGGGCCGGGACGAGCAGTACTTC.

V usage is TRBV18 and J usage is TRBJ1-1; 7 nucleotides agree with TRBD1. V gave up 6 bases and J gave up 4 bases; unmatched junction bases: 5. CDR1 KGHSH and CDR2 LQKENI come from the germline V gene. The CDR3 is made up of 13 amino acids. The DNA of the CDR3 is TGTGCCAGCTCTCCTCAGGGGGGCACTGAAGCTTTCTTT. It specifies CASSPQGGTEAFF.

The rearrangement joins TRBV28 to TRBJ2-5; D remains ambiguous. Germline V lookup: CDR1 MDHEN, CDR2 SYDVKM. The CDR3 extends over 15 amino acids. Trimming left V 6 bases short and J 1 base short, with 15 bases between. CDR3 DNA: TGTGCCAGCAGCCTCCTCATGGGCAGCCAAGAGACCCAGTACTTC. Its translation is CASSLLMGSQETQYF.

The CDR3 sequence is CASSFSGLAQETQYF. The CDR3 DNA follows: TGTGCCAGTAGTTTTTCGGGACTAGCTCAAGAGACCCAGTACTTC. The chain links TRBV19 to TRBJ2-5; 9 nucleotides agree with TRBD2. CDR3 length equals 15 residues. Germline values: CDR1 LNHDA, CDR2 SQIVND (reference sequence). V lost 5 bases, J lost 2 bases, and 6 bases stayed unmatched.

The chain employs TRBV5-1 and TRBJ1-1; TRBD1 is a possible D gene (5 bases). The germline V gene encodes CDR1 SGHRS and CDR2 YFSETQ. V shed 4 bases and J shed 5 bases, with 21 bases lying between them. The CDR3 spans 16 residues. The CDR3 loop reads CASSLRGEARKTEAFF. Written as DNA, the CDR3 is TGCGCCAGCAGCCTCCGGGGGGAGGCGAGAAAGACTGAAGCTTTCTTT.

The CDR3, as DNA: TGTGCCGTACGGGACTACCAAGAGACCCAGTACTTC. It specifies CAVRDYQETQYF. This sequence joins TRBV6-6 and TRBJ2-5; tentatively, D is TRBD2 (6 bases). CDR1 is MNHNY and CDR2 is SVGAGI in the germline V gene (reference sequence). V lost 11 bases, J lost 0 bases, and 10 bases lay in between. The CDR3 has 12 residues.

The rearrangement links TRBV2 to TRBJ1-1, with D uncertain. The germline V gene encodes CDR1 SNHLY and CDR2 FYNNEI. The CDR3 has 14 amino acids. Deletions cut 6 bases from V and 4 bases from J, with 15 bases between. CDR3 loop: CASRLSTSPTEAFF. The CDR3 DNA is TGTGCCAGCAGGCTCTCCACTAGCCCCACTGAAGCTTTCTTT.

The gene calls are TRBV9 and TRBJ2-7; D perhaps matches TRBD2 (7 bases). The V gene's germline CDR1 is SGDLS and CDR2 YYNGEE. The CDR3 totals 15 residues. Trimming took off 0 bases at V and 7 bases at J, with 17 bases between the two ends. The CDR3 region is CASSVGWEGGWEQYF. The CDR3 nucleotides read TGTGCCAGCAGCGTAGGATGGGAGGGGGGGTGGGAGCAGTACTTC.

The rearrangement uses TRBV7-2 and TRBJ2-7; 15 positions agree with TRBD2. Germline V gives CDR1 SGHTA, CDR2 FQGNSA. The CDR3 is made up of 15 amino acids. V shed 7 bases and J 6 bases; nucleotides not matched to a gene: 7. CDR3 protein: CASKPGLAGGFEQYF. The CDR3 DNA reads as TGTGCCAGCAAACCGGGACTAGCGGGAGGCTTCGAGCAGTACTTC.

In this sample, this clone turned up a few times. CDR3 loop: CASTEGGYGANVLTF. The DNA of the CDR3 is TGTGCCAGCACCGAGGGGGGGTATGGGGCCAACGTCCTGACTTTC. The V and J genes are TRBV11-2 and TRBJ2-6; D is perhaps TRBD2 (7 bases). V lost 7 bases and J 3 bases, leaving 13 bases between the germline ends. The CDR3 length is 15 residues. CDR1 SGHAT and CDR2 FQNNGV come from the germline V gene.

The chain employs TRBV9 and TRBJ2-1; TRBD2 agrees at 8 bases. This CDR3 region has 16 residues. V shed 0 bases, J shed 6 bases, and the junction held 8 bases outside the gene matches. Per germline, CDR1 SGDLS and CDR2 YYNGEE. The CDR3 reads CASSVGLPGLGNEQFF. For the CDR3, the DNA is TGTGCCAGCAGCGTAGGGCTCCCGGGACTAGGCAATGAGCAGTTCTTC.

A note on this clone: Within the sample, other DNA sequences also encode this same CDR3. This chain uses TRBV27 with TRBJ1-3; maybe TRBD1 (5 bases). The V and J ends lost 2 bases and 4 bases respectively, with 12 bases between them. Germline CDR1 is MNHEY and CDR2 is SMNVEV (reference sequence). This CDR3 spans 15 amino acids. CDR3 in amino acids: CASSLKGFAGNTIYF. In DNA, the CDR3 is TGTGCCAGCAGTTTAAAGGGGTTCGCCGGAAACACCATATATTTT.

The V gene is TRBV9, the J gene TRBJ2-5; possible D gene TRBD2, 5 bases. The J call could be wrong; TRBJ2-7 is a better fit for the DNA end. The CDR3 is 13 residues long. From germline, CDR1 is SGDLS and CDR2 YYNGEE. The CDR3: CASSVGRTYEQYF. For the CDR3, the DNA is TGTGCCAGCAGCGTGGGGAGAACCTACGAGCAGTACTTC.

This clone has a single count. The chain links TRBV7-9 to TRBJ2-1, with a tentative D call TRBD2 (6 bases). Trimming cost V 5 bases and J 2 bases, with 19 bases left between them. This CDR3 region has 17 residues. The germline CDR1 and CDR2 sequences are SEHNR and FQNEAQ (reference sequence). The DNA for the CDR3 is TGTGCCAGCAGCCCACACTCCGCCGAGCGGGCCTACAATGAGCAGTTCTTC. Translation: CASSPHSAERAYNEQFF.

This clone was picked up one time. This chain joins TRBV13 and TRBJ2-7; 13 nucleotides agree with TRBD2. V lost 5 bases, J lost 2 bases, and 3 bases stayed unmatched. CDR3 length equals 15 residues. Germline CDR1 reads PRHDT; CDR2 reads FYEKMQ (reference sequence). The CDR3 nucleotides read TGTGCCAGCAGCCCGGGACTAGCGGGAACCTACGAGCAGTACTTC. Its translation: CASSPGLAGTYEQYF.

V gene TRBV7-9 combines with J gene TRBJ1-4, with 10 bases that match TRBD1. The length of the CDR3 is 15 residues. V trimming: 4 bases; J trimming: 8 bases; junction bases outside the gene matches: 7. The V gene's germline CDR1 is SEHNR and CDR2 FQNEAQ (reference sequence). In DNA form, the CDR3 reads TGTGCCAGCAGCTCCCGACAGGGGGCTGGAGAAAAACTGTTTTTT. This gives the protein CASSSRQGAGEKLFF.

J is TRBJ1-1 and V is TRBV5-1; TRBD1 is a possible D gene (5 bases). This CDR3 comprises 17 residues. Trimming took off 4 bases at V and 5 bases at J, with 24 bases between the two ends. In germline, CDR1 is SGHRS, CDR2 YFSETQ. CDR3 sequence reads: CASSLLRTGSLLTEAFF. DNA of the CDR3: TGCGCCAGCAGCCTGTTACGAACAGGTTCCTTGCTGACTGAAGCTTTCTTT. The full variable domain, with the rest looked up from reference TRBV5-1 and TRBJ1-1, is KAGVTQTPRYLIKTRGQQVTLSCSPISGHRSVSWYQQTPGQGLQFLFEYFSETQRNKGNFPGRFSGRQFSNSRSEMNVSTLELGDSALYLCASSLLRTGSLLTEAFFGQGTRLTVV.

The V gene is TRBV4-1, the J gene TRBJ1-2; 7 bases match TRBD1. V was pared by 4 bases and J by 4 bases, with 9 bases of the junction left unmatched. The length of the CDR3 is 15 residues. Germline V gene data show CDR1 as MGHRA and CDR2 as YSYEKL. CDR3 DNA sequence: TGCGCCAGCAGCCCCCAGAGGACAGGCCTCTATGGCTACACCTTC. Translation gives CASSPQRTGLYGYTF.